This T cell receptor (beta chain) was captured in a study of T-cell reconstitution after alpha-beta-depleted transplantation in children. During its preparation, the TCRbeta library received unique molecular identifiers. TCRdb re-analysed the PCR reads in MiXCR, keeping a single row per CDR3 protein. The profile shows about 410,000 distinct CDR3 sequences, about 20% of them singletons. The ends were cut back, 2 bases at V and 1 base at J, with 10 bases in the middle. The CDR3 covers 15 residues. CDR1 and CDR2 (germline): MNHNS, SASEGT. The specimen comprised PBMCs from the stem cell graft donor, sampled from the stem cell graft. The clonotype was recovered from a human donor who donated a stem cell graft to a child with acute myeloid leukemia. The V call is TRBV6-1, the J call TRBJ2-3; no firm D call. The CDR3, as DNA: TGTGCCAGCAGTGAATGGCCCCAGGGCACAGATACGCAGTATTTT. Translated, it gives CASSEWPQGTDTQYF.